This record looks at one TCR beta chain sequence and its context. Its antigen is still unknown. Using immunoSEQ multiplex PCR, the repertoire was profiled, and TCRdb retains in-frame clones only, with some absent. There are some 4,900 clones in the sample; around 33% occur only once, and 5.5% to 8% lies in the top ten. Per the germline V gene, CDR1 is MNHGY and CDR2 is SAAAGT. This CDR3 comprises 13 residues. Trimming stripped 0 bases from V and 4 bases from J, with 7 bases between. This sample stems from a study of sequential checkpoint blockade in melanoma. Overall study context: After both sequences, patients received maintenance nivolumab. TCRβ was sequenced from DNA of 91 pretreatment tumors. Study-level points and caveats: Patients with week-13 increases in T-cell fraction and clonality benefited about 30 times more often. Response in arm A was associated with pretreatment TIL clonality.

The treatment denotes: randomized to nivolumab then ipilimumab (arm A) or the reverse (arm B). The sequences come from tumor tissue (inferred from file names), collected from a patient given nivolumab and ipilimumab in sequence. The receptor was isolated from a human donor with melanoma. V is TRBV6-8 and J is TRBJ2-7, with a weak D call TRBD1 (6 bases). CDR3 region: CASSYSRGYEQYF. In DNA form, the CDR3 reads TGTGCCAGCAGTTACTCCAGGGGTTACGAGCAGTACTTC.